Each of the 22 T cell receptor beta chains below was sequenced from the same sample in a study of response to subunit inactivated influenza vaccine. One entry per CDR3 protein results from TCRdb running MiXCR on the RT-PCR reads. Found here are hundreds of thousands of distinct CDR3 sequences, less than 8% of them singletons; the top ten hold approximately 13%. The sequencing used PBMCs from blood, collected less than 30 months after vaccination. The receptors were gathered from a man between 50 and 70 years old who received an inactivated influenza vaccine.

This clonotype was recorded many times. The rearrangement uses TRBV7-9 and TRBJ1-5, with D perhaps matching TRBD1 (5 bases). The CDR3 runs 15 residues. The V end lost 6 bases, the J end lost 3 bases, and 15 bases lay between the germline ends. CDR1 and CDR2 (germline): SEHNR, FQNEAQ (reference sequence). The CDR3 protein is CASSPLGAYNQPQHF. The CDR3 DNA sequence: TGTGCCAGCAGTCCCCTAGGGGCCTACAATCAGCCCCAGCATTTT.

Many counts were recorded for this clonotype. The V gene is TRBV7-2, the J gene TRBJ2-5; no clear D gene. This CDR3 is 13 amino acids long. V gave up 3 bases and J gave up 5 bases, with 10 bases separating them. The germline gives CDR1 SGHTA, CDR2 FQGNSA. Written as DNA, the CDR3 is TGTGCCAGCAGCTTTAGTCTCGGGGAGACCCAGTACTTC. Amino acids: CASSFSLGETQYF.

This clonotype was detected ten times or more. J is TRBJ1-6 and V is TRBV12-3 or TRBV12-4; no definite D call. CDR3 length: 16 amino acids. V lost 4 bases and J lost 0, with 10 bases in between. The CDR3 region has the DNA TGTGCCAGCAGTTCTTCCGGCAGCTCCTATAATTCACCCCTCCACTTT. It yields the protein CASSSSGSSYNSPLHF.

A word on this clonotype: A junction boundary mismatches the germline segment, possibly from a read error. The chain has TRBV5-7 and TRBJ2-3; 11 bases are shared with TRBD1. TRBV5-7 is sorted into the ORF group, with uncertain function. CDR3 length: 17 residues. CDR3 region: CASGFGTGGTHADTQYF. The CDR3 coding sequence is TGTGCCAGCGGCTTCGGGACAGGGGGGACGCACGCAGATACGCAGTATTTT.

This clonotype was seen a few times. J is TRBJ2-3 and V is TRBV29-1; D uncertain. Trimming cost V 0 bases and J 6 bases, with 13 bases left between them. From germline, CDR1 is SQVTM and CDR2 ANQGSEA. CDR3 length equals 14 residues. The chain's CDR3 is CSVEDQASGDTQYF. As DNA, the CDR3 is TGCAGCGTTGAAGATCAGGCGTCCGGGGATACGCAGTATTTT.

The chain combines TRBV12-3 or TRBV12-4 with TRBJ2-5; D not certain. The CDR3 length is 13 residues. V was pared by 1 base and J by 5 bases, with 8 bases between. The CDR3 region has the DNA TGTGCCAGCAGTTTAGGCGGTTGGGAGACCCAGTACTTC. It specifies CASSLGGWETQYF.

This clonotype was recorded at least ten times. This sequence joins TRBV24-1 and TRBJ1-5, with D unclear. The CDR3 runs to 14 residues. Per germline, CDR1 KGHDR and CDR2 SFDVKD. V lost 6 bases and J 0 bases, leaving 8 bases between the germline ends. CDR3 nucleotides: TGTGCCACCAGTCAGACATCTAGCAATCAGCCCCAGCATTTT. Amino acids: CATSQTSSNQPQHF.

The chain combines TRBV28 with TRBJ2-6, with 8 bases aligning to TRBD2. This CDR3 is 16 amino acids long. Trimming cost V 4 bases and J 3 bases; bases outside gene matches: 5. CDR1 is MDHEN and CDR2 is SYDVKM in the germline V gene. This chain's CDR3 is CASSSAGVSGANVLTF. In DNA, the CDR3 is TGTGCCAGCAGTTCAGCGGGAGTCAGTGGGGCCAACGTCCTGACTTTC.

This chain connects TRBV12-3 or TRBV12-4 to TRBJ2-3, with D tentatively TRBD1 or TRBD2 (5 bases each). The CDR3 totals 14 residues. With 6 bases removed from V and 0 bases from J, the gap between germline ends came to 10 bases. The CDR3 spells CASRGESSTDTQYF. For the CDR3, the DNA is TGTGCCAGCAGAGGGGAGTCTAGCACAGATACGCAGTATTTT.

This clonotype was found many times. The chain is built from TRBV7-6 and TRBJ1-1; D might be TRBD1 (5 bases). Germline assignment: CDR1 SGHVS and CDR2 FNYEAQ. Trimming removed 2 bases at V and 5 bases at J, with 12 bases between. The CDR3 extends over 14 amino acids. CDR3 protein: CASSLRGEGTEAFF. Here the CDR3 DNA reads TGTGCCAGCAGCTTAAGAGGGGAGGGAACTGAAGCTTTCTTT.

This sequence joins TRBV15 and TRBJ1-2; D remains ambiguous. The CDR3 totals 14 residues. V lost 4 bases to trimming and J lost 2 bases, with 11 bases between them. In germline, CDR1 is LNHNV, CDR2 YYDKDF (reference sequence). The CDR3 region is CATSKKDGNYGYTF. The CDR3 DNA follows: TGTGCCACCAGCAAAAAGGACGGGAACTATGGCTACACCTTC.

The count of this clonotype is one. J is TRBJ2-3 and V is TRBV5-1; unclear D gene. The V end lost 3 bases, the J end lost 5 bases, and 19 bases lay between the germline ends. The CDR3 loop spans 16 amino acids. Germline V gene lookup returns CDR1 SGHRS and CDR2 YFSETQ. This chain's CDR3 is CASSWALLSGQDTQYF. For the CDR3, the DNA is TGCGCCAGCAGCTGGGCATTACTTTCTGGTCAAGATACGCAGTATTTT.

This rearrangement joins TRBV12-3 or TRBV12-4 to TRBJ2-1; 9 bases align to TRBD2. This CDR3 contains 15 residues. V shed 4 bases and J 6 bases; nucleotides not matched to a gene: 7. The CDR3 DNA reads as TGTGCCAGCAGTTACCTAGCGGGAAAATCCAATGAGCAGTTCTTC. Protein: CASSYLAGKSNEQFF.

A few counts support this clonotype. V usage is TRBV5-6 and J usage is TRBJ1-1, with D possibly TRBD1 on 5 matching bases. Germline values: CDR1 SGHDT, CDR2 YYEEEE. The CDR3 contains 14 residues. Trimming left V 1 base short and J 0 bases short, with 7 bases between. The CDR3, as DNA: TGTGCCAGCAGCTTGTGGGGCGTGAACACTGAAGCTTTCTTT. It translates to CASSLWGVNTEAFF.

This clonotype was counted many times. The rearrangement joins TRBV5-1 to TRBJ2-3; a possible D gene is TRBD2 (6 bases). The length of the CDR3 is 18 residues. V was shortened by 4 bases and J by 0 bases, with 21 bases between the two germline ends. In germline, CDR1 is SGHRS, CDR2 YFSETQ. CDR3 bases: TGCGCCAGCAGCCAATCCCGGGGACCAGGGACTAGCACAGATACGCAGTATTTT. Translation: CASSQSRGPGTSTDTQYF.

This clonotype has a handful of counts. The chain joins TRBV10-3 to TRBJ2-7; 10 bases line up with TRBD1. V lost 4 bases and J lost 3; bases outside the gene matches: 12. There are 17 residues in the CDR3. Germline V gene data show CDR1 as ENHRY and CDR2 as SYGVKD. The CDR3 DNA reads TGTGCCATCAGTGGAGGAAGGGACAGGGGAAGGATCTACGAGCAGTACTTC. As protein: CAISGGRDRGRIYEQYF.

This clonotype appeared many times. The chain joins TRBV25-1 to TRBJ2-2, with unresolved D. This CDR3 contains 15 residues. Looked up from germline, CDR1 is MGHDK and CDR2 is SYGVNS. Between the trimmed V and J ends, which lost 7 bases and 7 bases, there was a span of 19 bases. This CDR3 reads CASKGIGQTYGELFF. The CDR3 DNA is TGTGCCAGCAAGGGAATTGGCCAAACTTACGGGGAGCTGTTTTTT.

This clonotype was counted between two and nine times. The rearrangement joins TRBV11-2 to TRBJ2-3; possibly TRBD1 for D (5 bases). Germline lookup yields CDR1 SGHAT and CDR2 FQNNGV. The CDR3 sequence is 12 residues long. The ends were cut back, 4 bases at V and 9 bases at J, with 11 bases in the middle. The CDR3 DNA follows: TGTGCCAGCAGCTCCAGGGTGGGGACGCAGTATTTT. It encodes CASSSRVGTQYF.

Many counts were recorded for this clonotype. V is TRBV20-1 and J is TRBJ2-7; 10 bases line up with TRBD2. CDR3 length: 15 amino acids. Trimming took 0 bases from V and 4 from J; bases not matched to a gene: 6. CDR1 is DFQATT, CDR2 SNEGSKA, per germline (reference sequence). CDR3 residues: CSARDRLAGDYEQYF. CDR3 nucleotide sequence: TGCAGTGCTAGAGACCGACTAGCGGGTGATTACGAGCAGTACTTC.

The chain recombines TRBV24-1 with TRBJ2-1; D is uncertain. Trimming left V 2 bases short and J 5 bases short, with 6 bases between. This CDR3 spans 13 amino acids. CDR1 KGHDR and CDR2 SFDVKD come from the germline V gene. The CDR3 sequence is CATSDSGHNEQFF. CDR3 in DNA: TGTGCCACCAGTGATTCCGGACACAATGAGCAGTTCTTC.

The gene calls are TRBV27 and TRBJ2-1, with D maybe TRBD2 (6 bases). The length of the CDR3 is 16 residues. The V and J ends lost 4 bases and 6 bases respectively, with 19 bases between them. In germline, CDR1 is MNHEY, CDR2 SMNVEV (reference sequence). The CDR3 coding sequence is TGTGCCAGCAGTTCCTTGACTAGAGAGGGCCTCAATGAGCAGTTCTTC. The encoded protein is CASSSLTREGLNEQFF.

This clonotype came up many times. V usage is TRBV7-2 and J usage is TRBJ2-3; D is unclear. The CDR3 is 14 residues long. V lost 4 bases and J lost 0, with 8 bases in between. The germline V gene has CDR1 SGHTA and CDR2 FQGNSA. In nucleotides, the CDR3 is TGTGCCAGCAGCTCCCCTGCTAGCACAGATACGCAGTATTTT. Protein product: CASSSPASTDTQYF.